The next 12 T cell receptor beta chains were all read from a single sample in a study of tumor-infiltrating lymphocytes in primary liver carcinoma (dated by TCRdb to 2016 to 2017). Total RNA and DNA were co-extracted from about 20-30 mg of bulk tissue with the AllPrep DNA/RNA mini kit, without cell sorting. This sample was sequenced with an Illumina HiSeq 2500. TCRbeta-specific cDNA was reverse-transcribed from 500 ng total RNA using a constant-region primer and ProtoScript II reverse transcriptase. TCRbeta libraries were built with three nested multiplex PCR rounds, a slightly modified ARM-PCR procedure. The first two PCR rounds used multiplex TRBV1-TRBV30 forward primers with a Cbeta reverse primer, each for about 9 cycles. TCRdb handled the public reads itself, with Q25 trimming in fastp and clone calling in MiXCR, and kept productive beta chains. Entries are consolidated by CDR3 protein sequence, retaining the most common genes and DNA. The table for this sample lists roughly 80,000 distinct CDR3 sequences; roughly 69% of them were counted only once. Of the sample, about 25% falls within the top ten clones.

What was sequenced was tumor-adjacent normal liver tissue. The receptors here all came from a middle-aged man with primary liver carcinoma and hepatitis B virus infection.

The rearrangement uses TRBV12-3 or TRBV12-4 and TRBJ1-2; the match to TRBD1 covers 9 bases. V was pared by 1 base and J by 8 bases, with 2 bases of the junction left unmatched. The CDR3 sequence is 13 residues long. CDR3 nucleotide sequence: TGTGCCAGCAGTTTAGGGACAGGGGCGGGCTACACCTTC. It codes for CASSLGTGAGYTF.

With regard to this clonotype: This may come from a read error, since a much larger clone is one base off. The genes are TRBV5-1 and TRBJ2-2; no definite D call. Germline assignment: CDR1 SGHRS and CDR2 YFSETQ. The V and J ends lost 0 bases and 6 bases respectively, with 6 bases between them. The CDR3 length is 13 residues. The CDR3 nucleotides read TGCGCCAGCAGCTTGGTGATCTCCGGGGAGCTGTTTTTT. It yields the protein CASSLVISGELFF.

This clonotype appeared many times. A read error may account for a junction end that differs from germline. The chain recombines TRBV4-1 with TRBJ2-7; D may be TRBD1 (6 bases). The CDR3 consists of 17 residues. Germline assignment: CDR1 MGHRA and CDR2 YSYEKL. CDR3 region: CTSSRGGRQWLSYEQYF. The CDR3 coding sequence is TGCACCAGTAGCCGAGGGGGACGACAGTGGCTCTCCTACGAGCAGTACTTC.

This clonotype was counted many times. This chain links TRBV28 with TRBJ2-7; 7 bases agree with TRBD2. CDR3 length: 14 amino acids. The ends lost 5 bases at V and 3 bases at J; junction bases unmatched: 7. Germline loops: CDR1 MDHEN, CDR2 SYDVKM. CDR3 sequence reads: CASSKPGGGYEQYF. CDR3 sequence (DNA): TGTGCCAGCAGTAAACCTGGGGGGGGCTACGAGCAGTACTTC.

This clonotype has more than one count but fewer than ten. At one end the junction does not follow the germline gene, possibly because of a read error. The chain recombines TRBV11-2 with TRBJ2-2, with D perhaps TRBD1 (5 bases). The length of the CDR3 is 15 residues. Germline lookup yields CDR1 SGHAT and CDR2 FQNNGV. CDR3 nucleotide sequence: TGTGCCAGTAGCTTAGGACCAGGGATCACCGGGGAGCTGTTTTTT. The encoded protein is CASSLGPGITGELFF.

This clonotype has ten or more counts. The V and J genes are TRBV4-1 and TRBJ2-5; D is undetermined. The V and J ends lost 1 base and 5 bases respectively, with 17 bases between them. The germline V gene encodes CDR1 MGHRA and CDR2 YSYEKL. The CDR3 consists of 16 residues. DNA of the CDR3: TGCGCCAGCAGCCAAGGATCCGTAGGCAGGTGGGAGACCCAGTACTTC. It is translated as CASSQGSVGRWETQYF.

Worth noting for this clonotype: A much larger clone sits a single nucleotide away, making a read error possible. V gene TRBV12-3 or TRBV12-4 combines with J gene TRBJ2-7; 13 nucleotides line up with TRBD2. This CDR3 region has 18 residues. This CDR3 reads CVSTELAGGPSLVYEQYF. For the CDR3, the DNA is TGTGTCAGCACCGAACTAGCGGGAGGGCCAAGTCTTGTCTACGAGCAGTACTTC.

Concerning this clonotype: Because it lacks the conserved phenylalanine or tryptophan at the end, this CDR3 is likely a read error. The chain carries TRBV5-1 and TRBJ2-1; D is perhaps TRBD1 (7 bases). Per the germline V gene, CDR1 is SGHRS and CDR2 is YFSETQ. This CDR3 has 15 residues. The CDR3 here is CASSYTGEAYNVQFL. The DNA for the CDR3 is TGCGCCAGCAGCTATACAGGGGAGGCCTACAATGTGCAGTTCTTA.

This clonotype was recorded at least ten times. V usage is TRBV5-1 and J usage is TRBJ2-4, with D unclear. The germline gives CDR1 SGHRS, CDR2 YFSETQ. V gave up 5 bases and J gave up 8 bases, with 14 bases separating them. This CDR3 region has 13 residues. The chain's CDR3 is CASRDFLRDIQYF. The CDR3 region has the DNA TGCGCCAGCAGGGATTTTCTGAGAGACATTCAGTACTTC.

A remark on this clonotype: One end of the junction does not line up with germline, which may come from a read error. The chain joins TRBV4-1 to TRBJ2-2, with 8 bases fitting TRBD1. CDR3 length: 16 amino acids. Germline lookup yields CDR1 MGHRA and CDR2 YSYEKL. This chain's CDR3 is CASNDLYRGLTGELFF. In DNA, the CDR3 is TGCGCCAGCAACGATCTATACAGGGGGTTAACCGGGGAGCTGTTTTTC.

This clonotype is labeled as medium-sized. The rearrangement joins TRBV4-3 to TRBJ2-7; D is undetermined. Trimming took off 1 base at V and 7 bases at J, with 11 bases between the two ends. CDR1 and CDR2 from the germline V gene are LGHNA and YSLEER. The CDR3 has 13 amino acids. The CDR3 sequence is CASSQVYGREQYF. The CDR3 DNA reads TGCGCCAGCAGCCAAGTTTATGGCAGGGAGCAGTACTTC.

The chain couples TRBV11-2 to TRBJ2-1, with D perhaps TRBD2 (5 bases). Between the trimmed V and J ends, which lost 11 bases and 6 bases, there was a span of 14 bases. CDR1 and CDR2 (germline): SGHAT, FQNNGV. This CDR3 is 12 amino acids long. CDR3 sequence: CAGERVSNEQFF. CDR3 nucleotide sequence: TGTGCCGGGGAGCGAGTATCCAATGAGCAGTTCTTC.